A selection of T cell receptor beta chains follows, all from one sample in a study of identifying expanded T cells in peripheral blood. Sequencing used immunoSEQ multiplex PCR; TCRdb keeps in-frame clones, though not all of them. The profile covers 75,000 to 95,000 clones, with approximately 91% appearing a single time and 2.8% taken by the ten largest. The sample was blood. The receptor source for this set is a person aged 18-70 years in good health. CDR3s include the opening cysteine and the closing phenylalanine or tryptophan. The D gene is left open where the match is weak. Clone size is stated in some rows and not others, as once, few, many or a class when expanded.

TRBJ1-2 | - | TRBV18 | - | TGTGCCAGCTCACTCGACAGCCATGGCTACACCTTC | CASSLDSHGYTF
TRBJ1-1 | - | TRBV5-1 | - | TGCGCCAGCAGGCCCTCCCTGGGGAACACTGAAGCTTTCTTT | CASRPSLGNTEAFF
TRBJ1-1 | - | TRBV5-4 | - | TGTGCCAGCAGCCCAGACTCCTACACTGAAGCTTTCTTT | CASSPDSYTEAFF
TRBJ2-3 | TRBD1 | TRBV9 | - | TGTGCCAGCAGCGTAGCTACCGGGACAGGGACAGTACGGACAGATACGCAGTATTTT | CASSVATGTGTVRTDTQYF
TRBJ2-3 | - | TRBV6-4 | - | TGTGCCAGCAGTGACTCCTTAGGAGCTACGCAGTATTTT | CASSDSLGATQYF
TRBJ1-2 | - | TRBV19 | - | TGTGCCAGTACCTCCACAGGGAGGGCGAACTATGGCTACACCTTC | CASTSTGRANYGYTF
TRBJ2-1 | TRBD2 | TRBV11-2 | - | TGTGCCAGCAGCCCCACGAGTAGCGGGGGCCGAGGGGAGCAGTTCTTC | CASSPTSSGGRGEQFF
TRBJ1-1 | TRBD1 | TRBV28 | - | TGTGCCAGCAGTCAGGGGACAGGGGTGAAGGGCATGAACACTGAAGCTTTCTTT | CASSQGTGVKGMNTEAFF
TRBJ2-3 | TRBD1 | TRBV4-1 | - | TGCGCCAGCAGCCAGGGACAGGGGGTATCAGATACGCAGTATTTT | CASSQGQGVSDTQYF
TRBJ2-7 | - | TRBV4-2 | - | TGTGCCAGCAGCCAAGGGGTCGCGCAGTACGAGCAGTACTTC | CASSQGVAQYEQYF
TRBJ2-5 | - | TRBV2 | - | TGTGCCAGCAGTGTGCAGCGGCAAGAGACCCAGTACTTC | CASSVQRQETQYF
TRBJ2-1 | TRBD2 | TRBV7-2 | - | TGTGCCAGCAGCCCTGCCGGGACTAGCGGGGTCGGCGCCTACAATGAGCAGTTCTTC | CASSPAGTSGVGAYNEQFF
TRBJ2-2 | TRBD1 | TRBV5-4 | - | TGTGCCAGCAGTCCGGACAGGTTCACCACCGGGGAGCTGTTTTTT | CASSPDRFTTGELFF
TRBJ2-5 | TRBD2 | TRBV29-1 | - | TGCAGCGTTGATTTGCGGGGGGTCCAAGAGACCCAGTACTTC | CSVDLRGVQETQYF
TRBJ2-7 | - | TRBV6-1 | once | TGTGCCAGCAGTGATTTCAGCCTCTCCTACGAGCAGTACTTC | CASSDFSLSYEQYF
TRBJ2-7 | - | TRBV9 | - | TGTGCCAGCACGAATTATCCCGGGGGCGAGCAGTACTTC | CASTNYPGGEQYF
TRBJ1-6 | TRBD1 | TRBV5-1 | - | TGCGCCACCAAAGAAGGGACAGGGGGATCACCCCTCCACTTT | CATKEGTGGSPLHF
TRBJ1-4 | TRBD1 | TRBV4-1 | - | TGCGCCAGCAGCCAAGGGAAGATATTCGGACAGGGGAGGACAGACGAAAAACTGTTTTTT | CASSQGKIFGQGRTDEKLFF
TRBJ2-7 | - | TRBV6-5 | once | TGTGCCAGCAGTTACGGCAGATACTACGAGCAGTACTTC | CASSYGRYYEQYF
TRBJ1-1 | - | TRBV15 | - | TGTGCCACCAGCATGAGTACTTGGGGCACTGAAGCTTTCTTT | CATSMSTWGTEAFF
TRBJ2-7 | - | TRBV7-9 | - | TGTGCCAGCGGGGCGGAAGCTCTGGACGAGCAGTACTTC | CASGAEALDEQYF
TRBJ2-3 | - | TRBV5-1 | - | TGCGCCAGCAGCTTGATGACAGATACGCAGTATTTT | CASSLMTDTQYF
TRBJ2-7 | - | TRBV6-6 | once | TGTGCCAGCAGCTCGGACAGTTCCTACGAGCAGTACTTC | CASSSDSSYEQYF
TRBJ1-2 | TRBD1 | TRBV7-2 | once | TGTGCCAGCAGCTTTCCTGACAGGGCGGGCTATGGCTACACCTTC | CASSFPDRAGYGYTF
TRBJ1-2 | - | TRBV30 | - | TGTGCCTGGAGTGTCCGCTTCGGTGGCCCCTATGGCTACACCTTC | CAWSVRFGGPYGYTF
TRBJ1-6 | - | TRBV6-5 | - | TGTGCCAGCAGTTACGGTCAGAATTCACCCCTCCACTTT | CASSYGQNSPLHF
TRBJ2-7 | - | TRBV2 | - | TGTGCCAGCGGGTCGGTCTCCTACGAGCAGTACTTC | CASGSVSYEQYF
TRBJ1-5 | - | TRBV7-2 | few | TGTGCCAGCAGCTTAGGTGGCGGGTCGTATCAGCCCCAGCATTTT | CASSLGGGSYQPQHF
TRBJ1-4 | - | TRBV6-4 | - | TGTGCCAGCAGTGACTCGCGGGAGGGCAGAGAAAAACTGTTTTTT | CASSDSREGREKLFF